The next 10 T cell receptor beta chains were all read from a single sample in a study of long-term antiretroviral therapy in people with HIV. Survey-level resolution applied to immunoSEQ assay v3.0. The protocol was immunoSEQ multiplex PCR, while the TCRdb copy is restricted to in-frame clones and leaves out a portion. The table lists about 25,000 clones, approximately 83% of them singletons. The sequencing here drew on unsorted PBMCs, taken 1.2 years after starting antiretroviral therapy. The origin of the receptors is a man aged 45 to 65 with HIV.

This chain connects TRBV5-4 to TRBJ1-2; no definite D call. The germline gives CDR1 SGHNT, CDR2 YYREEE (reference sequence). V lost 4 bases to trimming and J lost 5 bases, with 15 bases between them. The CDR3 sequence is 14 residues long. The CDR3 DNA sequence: TGTGCCAGCAGCCGGTCAGGAATCATATATGGCTACACCTTC. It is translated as CASSRSGIIYGYTF. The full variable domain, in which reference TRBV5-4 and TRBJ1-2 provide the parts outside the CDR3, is ETGVTQSPTHLIKTRGQQVTLRCSSQSGHNTVSWYQQALGQGPQFIFQYYREEENGRGNFPPRFSGLQFPNYSSELNVNALELDDSALYLCASSRSGIIYGYTFGSGTRLTVV.

In DNA, the CDR3 is TGTGCCAGCAGTGCCGACAGGGAGACTGGCTACACCTTC. It is translated as CASSADRETGYTF. The chain employs TRBV2 and TRBJ1-2; TRBD1 matches at 7 bases. The CDR3 spans 13 residues. J gave up 7 bases and V 4 bases, and 6 bases lay outside the gene matches. Germline loops: CDR1 SNHLY, CDR2 FYNNEI. Full variable domain (remainder filled in from reference TRBV2 and TRBJ1-2): EPEVTQTPSHQVTQMGQEVILRCVPISNHLYFYWYRQILGQKVEFLVSFYNNEISEKSEIFDDQFSVERPDGSNFTLKIRSTKLEDSAMYFCASSADRETGYTFGSGTRLTVV.

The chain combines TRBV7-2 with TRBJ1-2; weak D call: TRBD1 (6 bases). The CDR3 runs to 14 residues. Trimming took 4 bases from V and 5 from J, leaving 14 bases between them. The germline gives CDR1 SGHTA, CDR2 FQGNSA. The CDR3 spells CASSSQGWRYGYTF. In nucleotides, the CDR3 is TGTGCCAGCAGCTCGCAGGGGTGGAGATATGGCTACACCTTC.

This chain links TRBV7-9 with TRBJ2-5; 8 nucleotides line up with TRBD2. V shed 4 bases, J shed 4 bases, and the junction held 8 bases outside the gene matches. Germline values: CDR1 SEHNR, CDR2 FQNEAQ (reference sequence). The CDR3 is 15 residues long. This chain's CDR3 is CASSSSRTSPETQYF. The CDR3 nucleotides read TGTGCCAGCAGCTCCTCCCGGACTAGCCCAGAGACCCAGTACTTC.

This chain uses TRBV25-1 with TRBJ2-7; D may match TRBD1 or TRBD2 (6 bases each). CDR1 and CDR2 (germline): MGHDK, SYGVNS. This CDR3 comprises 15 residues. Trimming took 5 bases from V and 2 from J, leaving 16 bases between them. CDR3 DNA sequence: TGTGCCAGCAGTTCGGGGGCCGGCCCCCCCTACGAGCAGTACTTC. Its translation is CASSSGAGPPYEQYF.

This CDR3 is CASEARDREYGYTF. Here the CDR3 DNA reads TGTGCCAGCGAGGCCCGGGACAGGGAATATGGCTACACCTTC. V is TRBV25-1 and J is TRBJ1-2; TRBD1 matches 9 bases. This CDR3 is built from 14 residues. V lost 8 bases, J lost 5 bases, and 9 bases stayed unmatched. CDR1 MGHDK and CDR2 SYGVNS come from the germline V gene.

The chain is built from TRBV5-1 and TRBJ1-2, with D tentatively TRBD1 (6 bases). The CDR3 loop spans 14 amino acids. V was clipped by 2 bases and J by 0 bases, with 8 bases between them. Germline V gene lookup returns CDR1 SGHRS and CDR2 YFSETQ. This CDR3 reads CASSLRQANYGYTF. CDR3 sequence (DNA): TGCGCCAGCAGCTTAAGACAGGCTAACTATGGCTACACCTTC.

The CDR3 region has the DNA TGTGCCAGCAGGCAGGTAGATACGCAGTATTTT. It is translated as CASRQVDTQYF. This chain uses TRBV28 with TRBJ2-3, with no clear D. The CDR3 consists of 11 residues. V lost 6 bases and J 5 bases, leaving 6 bases between the germline ends. Germline assignment: CDR1 MDHEN and CDR2 SYDVKM.

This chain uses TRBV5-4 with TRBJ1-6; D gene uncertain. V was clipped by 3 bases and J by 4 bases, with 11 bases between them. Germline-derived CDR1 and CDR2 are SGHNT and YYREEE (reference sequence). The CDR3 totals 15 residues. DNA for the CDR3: TGTGCCAGCAGCTCGCTGGGCAGGTATAATTCACCCCTCCACTTT. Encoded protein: CASSSLGRYNSPLHF.

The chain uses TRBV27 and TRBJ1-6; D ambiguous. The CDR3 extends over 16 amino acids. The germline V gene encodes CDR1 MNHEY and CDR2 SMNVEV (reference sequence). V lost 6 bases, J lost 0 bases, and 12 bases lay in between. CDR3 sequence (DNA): TGTGCCAGCAGCGATCTACATAGCTCCTATAATTCACCCCTCCACTTT. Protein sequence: CASSDLHSSYNSPLHF.